This is a list of T cell receptor beta chains from one sample in a study of blood T cell repertoires in COVID-19. Here immunoSEQ multiplex PCR was the method, and the copy in TCRdb shows in-frame clones only, minus some. Here the sample spans 55,000 to 75,000 clones, roughly 90% being singletons. Sample: peripheral blood. All receptors derive from a human donor in a cohort sampled during active COVID-19. CDR3s include the opening cysteine and the closing phenylalanine or tryptophan. The D gene is left open where the match is weak. Clone size is given for some rows only: seen once, a few or many times, or a class if the clone is expanded.

cdr3_nt cdr3_aa v_call d_call j_call clone_size
TGTGCCAGCAGGGCGGGGCAGTCTGGAAACACCATATATTTT CASRAGQSGNTIYF TRBV2 - TRBJ1-3 -
TGTGCCAGCAGTTACTCGATAGGCGGGACTAGGCGCGACAATGAGCAGTTCTTC CASSYSIGGTRRDNEQFF TRBV6-2/TRBV6-3 TRBD2 TRBJ2-1 -
TGTGCCATCAGTGACCCTGGCCGTGAACCCGCAGATACGCAGTATTTT CAISDPGREPADTQYF TRBV10-3 - TRBJ2-3 -
TGTGCCAGCAGTTACTCTAGGACAGGGAATCAGCCCCAGCATTTT CASSYSRTGNQPQHF TRBV6-5 TRBD1 TRBJ1-5 -
TGTGCCAGCAGCGTAGAAATGCGGGAGGAGATCGGCAATGAGCAGTTCTTC CASSVEMREEIGNEQFF TRBV9 TRBD2 TRBJ2-1 -
TGTGCCAGCAGCCAAAAAGGTGGTGTCATCAGGATAAGCTCCTACGAGCAGTACTTC CASSQKGGVIRISSYEQYF TRBV4-2 - TRBJ2-7 -
TGTGCCAGCAGCGTGACAGGGAATAGCAATCAGCCCCAGCATTTT CASSVTGNSNQPQHF TRBV6-2/TRBV6-3 TRBD1 TRBJ1-5 -
TGTGCCAGCAGCCGGGACAGAGATAATTCACCCCTCCACTTT CASSRDRDNSPLHF TRBV7-9 TRBD1 TRBJ1-6 -
TGTGCCAGCATCCGACAGGGGGGAGGGTCCTACGAGCAGTACTTC CASIRQGGGSYEQYF TRBV7-9 TRBD1 TRBJ2-7 -
TGTGCCAGCAGTTTTGGGGCAGCGAACCGCAACCTACAAGAGACCCAGTACTTC CASSFGAANRNLQETQYF TRBV28 - TRBJ2-5 -
TGTGCCAGCAGTGTTCATAGTGACGAGCAGTACTTC CASSVHSDEQYF TRBV2 - TRBJ2-7 -
TGTGCCAGCAGCTTAGACAGGGTCATCGGGGAGCTGTTTTTT CASSLDRVIGELFF TRBV7-2 - TRBJ2-2 -
TGTGCCAGCAGTTACTCGGGCTACCAGGGGGCAGATACGCAGTATTTT CASSYSGYQGADTQYF TRBV6-2/TRBV6-3 TRBD1 TRBJ2-3 -
TGTGCCAGCAGCCAAAGCTCCGCGTCCACAGATACGCAGTATTTT CASSQSSASTDTQYF TRBV3-1/TRBV3-2 - TRBJ2-3 -
TGTGCCAGCAGCTTCGCGCATTGGCAGGGGGCTACTGAAGCTTTCTTT CASSFAHWQGATEAFF TRBV11-2 TRBD1 TRBJ1-1 -
TGTGCCAGTAGTGGACAGGGTAGCAATCAGCCCCAGCATTTT CASSGQGSNQPQHF TRBV19 TRBD1 TRBJ1-5 -
TGTGCCAGCAGTTTGGCGGGAGGTAGCTCCTACGAGCAGTACTTC CASSLAGGSSYEQYF TRBV28 TRBD2 TRBJ2-7 -
TGTGCCAGCAGCTTGGTGCCGGGGGAGCAGTACTTC CASSLVPGEQYF TRBV5-5 - TRBJ2-7 -
TGCAGTGCCCAACAGGTCACTGAAGCTTTCTTT CSAQQVTEAFF TRBV20-1 - TRBJ1-1 once
TGCGCCAGCAGCCCATTCGGACTCTACAACTCCTACGAGCAGTACTTC CASSPFGLYNSYEQYF TRBV4-1 - TRBJ2-7 -
TGTGCCAGCAGTCTGGGACAGACCTACGAGCAGTACTTC CASSLGQTYEQYF TRBV12-3/TRBV12-4 TRBD1 TRBJ2-7 -
TGTGCCAGCAGTTTATCGGGTAGCGAGTACACAGATACGCAGTATTTT CASSLSGSEYTDTQYF TRBV27 - TRBJ2-3 -
TGTGCCAGCAGCTTCCCATCGGGGTTACCTGAAGCTTTCTTT CASSFPSGLPEAFF TRBV7-9 - TRBJ1-1 -
TGTGCCAGCAGCACTGACTCCTACGAGCAGTACTTC CASSTDSYEQYF TRBV5-6 - TRBJ2-7 -
TGTGCCAGCAGCTTAGTGGGGACAGGGTCTGGGTTAGAGACCCAGTACTTC CASSLVGTGSGLETQYF TRBV7-6 TRBD1 TRBJ2-5 -
TGCAGCCTCACCTTGGGCAGCGGAAACACCATATATTTT CSLTLGSGNTIYF TRBV29-1 - TRBJ1-3 -
TGTGCCAGTAGTAGTTTCTTAGAGGGAGGGCCGTATGGCTACACCTTC CASSSFLEGGPYGYTF TRBV19 - TRBJ1-2 -
TGCGCCAGCAGTGAGCCATCGAGGGCACCGGAGCAGTTCTTC CASSEPSRAPEQFF TRBV10-2 - TRBJ2-1 once
TGTGCCAGTAGTGAGGTATTCTTGAACACTGAAGCTTTCTTT CASSEVFLNTEAFF TRBV19 - TRBJ1-1 -
TGTGCCAGCAGCCAAGATGGTTCAGGGCTCACTGGAAACACCATATATTTT CASSQDGSGLTGNTIYF TRBV4-2 - TRBJ1-3 once
TGTGCCAGCAGTAGGGACAGGGGTAATTCACCCCTCCACTTT CASSRDRGNSPLHF TRBV25-1 TRBD1 TRBJ1-6 -
TGTGCCAGCTCATCACTCCCGATGGGAGCAGACTACGAGCAGTACTTC CASSSLPMGADYEQYF TRBV18 - TRBJ2-7 -
TGTGCCTCGACAGGTTTCTCTGGAAACACCATATATTTT CASTGFSGNTIYF TRBV30 - TRBJ1-3 -
TGTGCCAGCAGTGAAGCAGGGGCCGAGCCAGACAGGGCCGAACGGGGAAACACCATATATTTT CASSEAGAEPDRAERGNTIYF TRBV6-1 TRBD1 TRBJ1-3 -
TGTGCCAGCAGCGGACGCGGGGGGGCCCCAATCTACGAGCAGTACTTC CASSGRGGAPIYEQYF TRBV9 TRBD2 TRBJ2-7 -
TGTGCCAGTTTCACAGGGGGCACTGAAGCTTTCTTT CASFTGGTEAFF TRBV19 TRBD1 TRBJ1-1 -
TGTGCCAGCAGCTTCGGGGGAGGAGCTGCCCTTCTGCTGGAGCAGTACTTC CASSFGGGAALLLEQYF TRBV5-6 - TRBJ2-7 few
TGCAGCGCTGGGGGACGGGAGCTCGCCAATGAGCAGTTCTTC CSAGGRELANEQFF TRBV29-1 - TRBJ2-1 -
TGTGCCAGCAGCACCGACAGGGCCAGCGGGGAGACCCAGTACTTC CASSTDRASGETQYF TRBV7-6 - TRBJ2-5 -
TGTGCCAGCAGATCCGGTACGAATCAGCCCCAGCATTTT CASRSGTNQPQHF TRBV6-5 - TRBJ1-5 -